These 24 T cell receptor beta chains were sequenced from one sample in a study of T cell therapy after organ transplantation. Stated time point: 4-8 weeks after completion of therapy. Clones were sequenced by immunoSEQ multiplex PCR, and TCRdb holds only the in-frame ones, with some missing. This table has about 3,300 clones, about 81% appearing once. The antigens for these receptors are not known. This sample comprised CD8+ T cells from blood, obtained after autologous CMV-specific T cell therapy. The receptors originated from a human patient who had received a solid organ transplant and had CMV disease. The graft donor may have given rise to some T cells.

The J gene is TRBJ2-7, the V gene TRBV5-6, with TRBD1 matching 9 bases. CDR3 length: 13 residues. Germline CDR1 reads SGHDT; CDR2 reads YYEEEE. V shed 3 bases, J shed 11 bases, and the junction held 9 bases outside the gene matches. The CDR3 nucleotides read TGTGCCAGCAGCTCCGGGACAGGGTGGTTTAAGTACTTC. Its protein is CASSSGTGWFKYF.

The gene calls are TRBV28 and TRBJ1-1, with D unresolved. Per the germline V gene, CDR1 is MDHEN and CDR2 is SYDVKM. Trimming removed 6 bases from V and 3 bases from J, with 11 bases in between. CDR3 length equals 13 residues. CDR3 sequence (DNA): TGTGCCAGCAGCTTAGGAGCATACACTGAAGCTTTCTTT. Amino acids: CASSLGAYTEAFF.

V and J are TRBV7-9 and TRBJ2-5; D might be TRBD1 (5 bases). Per the germline V gene, CDR1 is SEHNR and CDR2 is FQNEAQ (reference sequence). The CDR3 loop spans 15 amino acids. With 5 bases removed from V and 4 bases from J, the gap between germline ends came to 17 bases. In nucleotides, the CDR3 is TGTGCCAGCAGCCCCACCCAGGGTTGGGGAGAGACCCAGTACTTC. It codes for CASSPTQGWGETQYF.

This clone was counted between two and nine times. Relative to the germline gene, one junction end is altered; a read error may explain this. The same CDR3 can be traced to other DNA sequences in this sample. The chain uses TRBV7-3 and TRBJ2-7; perhaps D is TRBD1 or TRBD2 (6 bases each). This CDR3 is 13 amino acids long. Germline-derived CDR1 and CDR2 are SGHTA and FQGTGA. This CDR3 reads CASSQRTGREQYF. CDR3 bases: TGCGCCAGCAGCCAACGAACAGGGAGGGAGCAGTACTTC.

The V call is TRBV19, the J call TRBJ2-3, with D maybe TRBD1 (6 bases). This CDR3 is 16 amino acids long. Between the trimmed V and J ends, which lost 2 bases and 2 bases, there was a span of 14 bases. Germline CDR1 reads LNHDA; CDR2 reads SQIVND (reference sequence). This CDR3 is CASSIRLQGFTDTQYF. Here the CDR3 DNA reads TGTGCCAGTAGTATACGGCTGCAGGGGTTCACAGATACGCAGTATTTT.

The chain is built from TRBV14 and TRBJ2-3; D possibly corresponds to TRBD2 (7 bases). CDR1 and CDR2 (germline): SGHDN, FVKESK. V was shortened by 4 bases and J by 6 bases, with 14 bases between the two germline ends. CDR3 size: 14 residues. CDR3 amino acids: CASSLVGGPDTQYF. CDR3 nucleotide sequence: TGTGCCAGCAGCCTTGTGGGGGGGCCGGATACGCAGTATTTT.

There are a few counts of this clone. The chain joins TRBV27 to TRBJ1-2, with D tentatively TRBD1 (5 bases). V lost 10 bases and J lost 8, with 14 bases in between. From germline, CDR1 is MNHEY and CDR2 SMNVEV (reference sequence). The CDR3 length is 11 residues. CDR3: CATLSGEGYTF. CDR3 sequence (DNA): TGTGCCACCCTGTCGGGGGAAGGCTACACCTTC.

J is TRBJ2-3 and V is TRBV6-1; possibly TRBD2 for D (6 bases). With 2 bases removed from V and 2 bases from J, the gap between germline ends came to 17 bases. The germline CDR1 and CDR2 sequences are MNHNS and SASEGT. The length of the CDR3 is 17 residues. The CDR3: CASSETGARPHTDTQYF. The CDR3, as DNA: TGTGCCAGCAGTGAAACGGGAGCCCGTCCACACACAGATACGCAGTATTTT.

This clone was recorded a few times. The J gene is TRBJ2-7, the V gene TRBV27; D might be TRBD2 (6 bases). The CDR3 is 13 amino acids. Between the trimmed V and J ends, which lost 5 bases and 4 bases, there was a span of 12 bases. Germline lookup yields CDR1 MNHEY and CDR2 SMNVEV (reference sequence). CDR3 DNA: TGTGCCAGCAGTCCGGGACTGATGTACGAGCAGTACTTC. Translated, it gives CASSPGLMYEQYF.

This clone has only one observation. This chain connects TRBV7-8 to TRBJ2-5; D may be TRBD1 (5 bases). V lost 2 bases and J lost 4, with 14 bases in between. Germline assignment: CDR1 SGHVS and CDR2 FQNEAQ. The CDR3 sequence is 15 residues long. The DNA for the CDR3 is TGTGCCAGCAGCTTAATAGGGGTGGGTGGAGAGACCCAGTACTTC. Translating it yields CASSLIGVGGETQYF.

The chain is built from TRBV2 and TRBJ2-7, with unresolved D. Trimming left V 7 bases short and J 4 bases short, with 8 bases between. The CDR3 consists of 11 residues. Looked up from germline, CDR1 is SNHLY and CDR2 is FYNNEI. In DNA form, the CDR3 reads TGTGCCAGCAAGGCCAATTACGAGCAGTACTTC. Protein: CASKANYEQYF.

This chain links TRBV27 with TRBJ2-7; D possibly corresponds to TRBD1 (6 bases). Trimming cost V 4 bases and J 5 bases, with 12 bases left between them. The CDR3 is made up of 13 amino acids. Looked up from germline, CDR1 is MNHEY and CDR2 is SMNVEV (reference sequence). The DNA for the CDR3 is TGTGCCAGCAGTTATATACAGGGTCACGAGCAGTACTTC. It yields the protein CASSYIQGHEQYF.

This chain uses TRBV7-9 with TRBJ2-7; 9 positions agree with TRBD2. The germline V gene has CDR1 SEHNR and CDR2 FQNEAQ (reference sequence). V lost 5 bases, J lost 7 bases, and 9 bases stayed unmatched. This CDR3 has 14 residues. This CDR3 reads CASSGAGGLREQYF. The CDR3 DNA sequence: TGTGCCAGCAGCGGAGCGGGAGGCCTTAGGGAGCAGTACTTC.

This clone has only a few counts. The V call is TRBV18, the J call TRBJ2-5; 12 nucleotides agree with TRBD2. The CDR3 length is 18 residues. V shed 5 bases and J 5 bases; nucleotides not matched to a gene: 15. The germline gives CDR1 KGHSH, CDR2 LQKENI. This CDR3 is CASSRLRLAGGLGETQYF. The CDR3 DNA reads TGTGCCAGCTCAAGATTACGTCTAGCGGGAGGGTTAGGTGAGACCCAGTACTTC.

This chain uses TRBV28 with TRBJ2-5; D is undetermined. The CDR3 covers 12 residues. Trimming took 6 bases from V and 5 from J, leaving 10 bases between them. The germline gives CDR1 MDHEN, CDR2 SYDVKM. In nucleotides, the CDR3 is TGTGCCAGCAGGAAGGCGTGGGAGACCCAGTACTTC. Translated, it gives CASRKAWETQYF.

The chain couples TRBV2 to TRBJ2-7, with no clear D. The germline V gene encodes CDR1 SNHLY and CDR2 FYNNEI. This CDR3 spans 14 amino acids. Trimming left V 3 bases short and J 0 bases short, with 9 bases between. The CDR3 DNA sequence: TGTGCCAGCAGTGACAGCCTTATCTCCTACGAGCAGTACTTC. It yields the protein CASSDSLISYEQYF.

This rearrangement joins TRBV5-6 to TRBJ1-4; tentative D call: TRBD1 (5 bases). The germline V gene encodes CDR1 SGHDT and CDR2 YYEEEE. Trimming shortened V by 7 bases and J by 8 bases, and 15 bases separated the two germline ends. CDR3 length: 13 residues. DNA of the CDR3: TGTGCCAGCCATTCAGGGAGTGGAGAAAAACTGTTTTTT. Its protein is CASHSGSGEKLFF.

The V call is TRBV9, the J call TRBJ1-3; D not resolved. The V gene's germline CDR1 is SGDLS and CDR2 YYNGEE. Trimming left V 0 bases short and J 1 base short, with 2 bases between. This CDR3 is built from 13 residues. The DNA for the CDR3 is TGTGCCAGCAGCGTAGGATCTGGAAACACCATATATTTT. Its translation is CASSVGSGNTIYF.

This chain links TRBV5-4 with TRBJ1-2; TRBD1 is a possible D gene (6 bases). The CDR3 spans 13 residues. Germline CDR1 SGHNT, CDR2 YYREEE (reference sequence). V was clipped by 0 bases and J by 6 bases, with 9 bases between them. The CDR3 DNA follows: TGTGCCAGCAGCTTGGCAGGGGTGGATGGCTACACCTTC. Translated: CASSLAGVDGYTF. The variable domain in full, with the rest retrieved from reference TRBV5-4 and TRBJ1-2, is ETGVTQSPTHLIKTRGQQVTLRCSSQSGHNTVSWYQQALGQGPQFIFQYYREEENGRGNFPPRFSGLQFPNYSSELNVNALELDDSALYLCASSLAGVDGYTFGSGTRLTVV.

The J gene is TRBJ1-1, the V gene TRBV7-9; D gene ambiguous. Germline assignment: CDR1 SEHNR and CDR2 FQNEAQ (reference sequence). The CDR3 is 15 amino acids. The germline V and J ends were trimmed by 8 bases and 0 bases, with 16 bases remaining between them. The DNA for the CDR3 is TGTGCCAGCGGGAACCCCAGGCAGATGAACACTGAAGCTTTCTTT. This sequence encodes CASGNPRQMNTEAFF.

The chain employs TRBV5-5 and TRBJ1-1; D is unresolved. The CDR3 runs 13 residues. Germline-derived CDR1 and CDR2 are SGHKS and YYEKEE (reference sequence). Trimming stripped 0 bases from V and 1 base from J, with 4 bases between. The DNA of the CDR3 is TGTGCCAGCAGCTTGGGGGGGAACACTGAAGCTTTCTTT. Amino acids: CASSLGGNTEAFF.

V gene TRBV30 combines with J gene TRBJ2-7; 11 bases are a match to TRBD2. This CDR3 region has 14 residues. Unmatched junction bases numbered 7, after V lost 5 bases and J lost 4 bases. The germline V gene encodes CDR1 GTSNPN and CDR2 SVGIG (reference sequence). The DNA of the CDR3 is TGTGCCTGGGGGACCGGGACTAGCGGTTACGAGCAGTACTTC. Encoded protein: CAWGTGTSGYEQYF.

The V gene is TRBV27, the J gene TRBJ1-2; the D gene is possibly TRBD1 (5 bases). Trimming removed 7 bases from V and 4 bases from J, with 16 bases in between. Germline V gene sequence: CDR1 MNHEY, CDR2 SMNVEV (reference sequence). The CDR3 loop spans 14 amino acids. This CDR3 is CASKDTGSIYGYTF. The CDR3 DNA reads TGTGCCAGCAAGGACACGGGGAGTATCTATGGCTACACCTTC.

The genes are TRBV4-2 and TRBJ2-7; TRBD1 agrees at 7 bases. The germline CDR1 and CDR2 sequences are LGHNA and YNFKEQ. The CDR3 spans 17 residues. V trimming: 5 bases; J trimming: 0 bases; junction bases outside the gene matches: 13. The chain's CDR3 is CASSLPTGASFSYEQYF. CDR3 bases: TGTGCCAGCAGCTTACCCACAGGGGCTTCCTTCTCCTACGAGCAGTACTTC.